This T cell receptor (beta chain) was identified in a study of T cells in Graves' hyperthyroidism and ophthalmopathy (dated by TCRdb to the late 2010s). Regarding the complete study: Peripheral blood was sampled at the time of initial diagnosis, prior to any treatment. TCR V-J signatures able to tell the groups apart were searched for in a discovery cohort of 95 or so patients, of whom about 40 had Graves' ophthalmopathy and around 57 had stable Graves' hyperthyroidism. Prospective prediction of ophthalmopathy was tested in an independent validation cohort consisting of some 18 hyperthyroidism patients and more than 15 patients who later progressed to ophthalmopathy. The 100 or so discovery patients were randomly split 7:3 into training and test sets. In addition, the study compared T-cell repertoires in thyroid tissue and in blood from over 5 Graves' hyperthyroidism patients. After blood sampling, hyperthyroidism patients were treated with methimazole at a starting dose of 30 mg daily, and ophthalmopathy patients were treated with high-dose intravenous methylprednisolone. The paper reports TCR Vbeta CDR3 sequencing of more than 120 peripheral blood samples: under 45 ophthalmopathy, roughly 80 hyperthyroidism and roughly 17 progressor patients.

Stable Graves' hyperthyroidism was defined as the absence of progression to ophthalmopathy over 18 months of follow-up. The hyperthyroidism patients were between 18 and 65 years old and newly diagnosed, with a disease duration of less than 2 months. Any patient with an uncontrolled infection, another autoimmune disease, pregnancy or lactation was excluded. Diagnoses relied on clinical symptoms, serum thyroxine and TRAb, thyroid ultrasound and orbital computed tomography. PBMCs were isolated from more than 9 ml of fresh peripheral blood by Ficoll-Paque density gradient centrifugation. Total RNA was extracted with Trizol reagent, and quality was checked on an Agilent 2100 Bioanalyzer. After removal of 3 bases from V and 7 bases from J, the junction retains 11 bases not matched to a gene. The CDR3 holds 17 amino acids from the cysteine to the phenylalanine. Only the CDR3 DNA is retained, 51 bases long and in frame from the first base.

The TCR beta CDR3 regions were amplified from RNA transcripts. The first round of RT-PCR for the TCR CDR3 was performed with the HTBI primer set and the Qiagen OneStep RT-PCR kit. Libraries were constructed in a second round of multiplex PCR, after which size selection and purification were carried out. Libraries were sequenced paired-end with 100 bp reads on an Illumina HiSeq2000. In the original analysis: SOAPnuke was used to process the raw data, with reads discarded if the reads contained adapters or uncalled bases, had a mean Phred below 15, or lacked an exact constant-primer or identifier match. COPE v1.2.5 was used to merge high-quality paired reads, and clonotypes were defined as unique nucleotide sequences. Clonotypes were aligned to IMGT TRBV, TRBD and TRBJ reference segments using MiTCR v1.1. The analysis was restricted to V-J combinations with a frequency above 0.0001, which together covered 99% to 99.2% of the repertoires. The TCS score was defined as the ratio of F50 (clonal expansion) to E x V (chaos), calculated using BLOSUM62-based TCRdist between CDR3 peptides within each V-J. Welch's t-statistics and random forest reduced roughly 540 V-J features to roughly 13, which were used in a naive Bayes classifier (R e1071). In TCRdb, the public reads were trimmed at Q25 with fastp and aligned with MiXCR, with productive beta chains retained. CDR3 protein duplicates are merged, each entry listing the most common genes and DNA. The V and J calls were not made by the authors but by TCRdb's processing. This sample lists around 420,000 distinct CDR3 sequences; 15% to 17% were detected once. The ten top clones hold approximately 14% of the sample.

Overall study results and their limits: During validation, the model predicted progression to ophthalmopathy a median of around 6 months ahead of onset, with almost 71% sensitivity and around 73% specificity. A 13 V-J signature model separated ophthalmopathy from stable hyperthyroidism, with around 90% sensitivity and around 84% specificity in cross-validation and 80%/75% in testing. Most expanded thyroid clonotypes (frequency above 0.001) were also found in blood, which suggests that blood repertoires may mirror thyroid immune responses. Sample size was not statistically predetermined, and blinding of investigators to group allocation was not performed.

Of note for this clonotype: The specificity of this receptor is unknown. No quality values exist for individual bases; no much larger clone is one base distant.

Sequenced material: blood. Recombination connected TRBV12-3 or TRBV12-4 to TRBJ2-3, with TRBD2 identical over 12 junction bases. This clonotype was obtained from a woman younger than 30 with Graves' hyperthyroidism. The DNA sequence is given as TGTGCCAGCAGTTTGCGGACTCTAGCGGGGGGGCCAAATACGCAGTATTTT. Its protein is CASSLRTLAGGPNTQYF.